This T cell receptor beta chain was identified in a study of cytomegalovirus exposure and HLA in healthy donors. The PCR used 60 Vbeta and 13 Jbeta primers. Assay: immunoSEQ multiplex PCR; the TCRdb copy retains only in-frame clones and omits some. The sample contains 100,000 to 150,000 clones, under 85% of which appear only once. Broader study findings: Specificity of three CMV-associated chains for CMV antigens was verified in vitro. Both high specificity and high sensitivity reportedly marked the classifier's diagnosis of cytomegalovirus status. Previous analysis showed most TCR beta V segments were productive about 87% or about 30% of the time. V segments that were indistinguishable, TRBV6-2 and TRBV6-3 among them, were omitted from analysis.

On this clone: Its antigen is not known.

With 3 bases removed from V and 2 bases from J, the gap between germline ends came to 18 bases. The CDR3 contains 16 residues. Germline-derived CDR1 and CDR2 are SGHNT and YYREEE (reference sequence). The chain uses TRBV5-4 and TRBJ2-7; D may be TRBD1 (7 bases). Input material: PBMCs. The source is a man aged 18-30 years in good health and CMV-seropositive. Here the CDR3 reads CASSSTSGGNPYEQYF. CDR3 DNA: TGTGCCAGCAGCTCCACATCAGGGGGGAATCCCTACGAGCAGTACTTC.